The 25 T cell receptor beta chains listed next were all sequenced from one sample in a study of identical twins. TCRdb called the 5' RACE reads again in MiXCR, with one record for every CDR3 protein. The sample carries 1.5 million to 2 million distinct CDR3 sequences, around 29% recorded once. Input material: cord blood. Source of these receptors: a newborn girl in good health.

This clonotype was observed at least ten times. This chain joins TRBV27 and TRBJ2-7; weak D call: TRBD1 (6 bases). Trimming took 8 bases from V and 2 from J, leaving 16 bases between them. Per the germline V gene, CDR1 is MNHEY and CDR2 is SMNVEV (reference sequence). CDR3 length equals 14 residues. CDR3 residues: CASGSSRGTYEQYF. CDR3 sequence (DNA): TGTGCCAGCGGATCATCCAGGGGTACCTACGAGCAGTACTTC.

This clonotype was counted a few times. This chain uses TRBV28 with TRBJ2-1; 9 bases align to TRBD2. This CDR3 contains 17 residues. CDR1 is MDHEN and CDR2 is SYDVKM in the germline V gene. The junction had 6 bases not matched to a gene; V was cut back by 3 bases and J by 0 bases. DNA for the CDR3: TGTGCCAGCAGTTTCCGGACTAGCGTGAGCTCCTACAATGAGCAGTTCTTC. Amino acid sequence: CASSFRTSVSSYNEQFF.

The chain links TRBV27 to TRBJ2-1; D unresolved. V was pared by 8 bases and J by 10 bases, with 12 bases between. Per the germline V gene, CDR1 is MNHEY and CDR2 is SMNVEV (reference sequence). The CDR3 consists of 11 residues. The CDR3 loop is CASGLNYEQFF. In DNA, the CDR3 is TGTGCCAGCGGATTGAACTACGAGCAGTTCTTC.

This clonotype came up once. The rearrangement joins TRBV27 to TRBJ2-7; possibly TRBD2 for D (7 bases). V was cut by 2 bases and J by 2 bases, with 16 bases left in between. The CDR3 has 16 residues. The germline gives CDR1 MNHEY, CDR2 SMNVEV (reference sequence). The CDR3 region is CASSLLWRGPPYEQYF. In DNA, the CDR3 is TGTGCCAGCAGTTTACTCTGGCGGGGGCCCCCCTACGAGCAGTACTTC.

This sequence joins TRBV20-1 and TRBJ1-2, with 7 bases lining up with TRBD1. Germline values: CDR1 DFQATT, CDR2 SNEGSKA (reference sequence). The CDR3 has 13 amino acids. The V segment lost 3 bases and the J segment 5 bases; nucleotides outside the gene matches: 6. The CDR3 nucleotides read TGCAGTGCTAGGTTGGACAGGCCTTATGGCTACACCTTC. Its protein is CSARLDRPYGYTF.

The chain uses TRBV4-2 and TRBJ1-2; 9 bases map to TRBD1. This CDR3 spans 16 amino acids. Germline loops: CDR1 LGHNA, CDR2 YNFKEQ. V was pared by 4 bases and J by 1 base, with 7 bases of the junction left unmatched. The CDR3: CASSLIGQGFNYGYTF. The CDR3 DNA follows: TGTGCCAGCAGCCTTATCGGACAGGGGTTTAACTATGGCTACACCTTC.

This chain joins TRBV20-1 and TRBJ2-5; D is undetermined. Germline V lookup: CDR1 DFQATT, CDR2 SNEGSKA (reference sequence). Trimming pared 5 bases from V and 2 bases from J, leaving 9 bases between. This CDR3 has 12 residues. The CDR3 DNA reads TGCAGTGCTCCCGGCGTTCAAGAGACCCAGTACTTC. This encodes CSAPGVQETQYF.

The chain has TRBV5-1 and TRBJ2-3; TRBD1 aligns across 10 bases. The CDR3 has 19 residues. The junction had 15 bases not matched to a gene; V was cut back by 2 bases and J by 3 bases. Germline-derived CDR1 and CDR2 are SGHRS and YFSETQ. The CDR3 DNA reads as TGCGCCAGCAGCTTCACCGGGACAGGGGTCGTTGGTTCGACAGATACGCAGTATTTT. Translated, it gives CASSFTGTGVVGSTDTQYF.

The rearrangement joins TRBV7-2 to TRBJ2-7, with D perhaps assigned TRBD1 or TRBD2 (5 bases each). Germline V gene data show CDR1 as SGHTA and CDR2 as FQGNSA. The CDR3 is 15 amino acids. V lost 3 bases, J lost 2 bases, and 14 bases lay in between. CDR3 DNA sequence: TGTGCCAGCAGCTTTGCCGGGACGGATCCCTACGAGCAGTACTTC. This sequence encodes CASSFAGTDPYEQYF.

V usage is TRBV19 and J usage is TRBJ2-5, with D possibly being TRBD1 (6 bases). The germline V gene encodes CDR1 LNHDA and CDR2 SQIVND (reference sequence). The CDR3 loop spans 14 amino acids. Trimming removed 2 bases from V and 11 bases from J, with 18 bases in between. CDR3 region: CASSIYGTNNEQYF. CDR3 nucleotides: TGTGCCAGTAGTATATACGGGACAAACAATGAGCAGTACTTC.

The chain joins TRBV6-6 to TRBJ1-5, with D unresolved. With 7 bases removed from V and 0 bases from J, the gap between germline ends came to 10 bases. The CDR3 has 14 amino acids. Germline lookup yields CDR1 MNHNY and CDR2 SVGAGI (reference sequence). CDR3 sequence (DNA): TGTGCCAGCACCGCCAGCTATAGCAATCAGCCCCAGCATTTT. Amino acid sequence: CASTASYSNQPQHF.

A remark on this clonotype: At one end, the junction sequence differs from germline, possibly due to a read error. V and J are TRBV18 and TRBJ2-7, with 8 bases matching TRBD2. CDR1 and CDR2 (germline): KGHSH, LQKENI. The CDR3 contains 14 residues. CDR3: CASAGAGGSNEQYF. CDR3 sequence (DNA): TGTGCCAGCGCGGGCGCGGGAGGCTCCAACGAGCAGTACTTC. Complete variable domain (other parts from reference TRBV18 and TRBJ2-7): NAGVMQNPRHLVRRRGQEARLRCSPMKGHSHVYWYRQLPEEGLKFMVYLQKENIIDESGMPKERFSAEFPKEGPSILRIQQVVRGDSAAYFCASAGAGGSNEQYFGPGTRLTVT.

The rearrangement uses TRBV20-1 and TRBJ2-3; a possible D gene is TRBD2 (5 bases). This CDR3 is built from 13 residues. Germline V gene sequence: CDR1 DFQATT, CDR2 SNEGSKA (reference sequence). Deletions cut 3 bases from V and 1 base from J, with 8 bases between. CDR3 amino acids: CSARALGTDTQYF. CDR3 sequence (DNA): TGCAGTGCTAGGGCACTAGGCACAGATACGCAGTATTTT.

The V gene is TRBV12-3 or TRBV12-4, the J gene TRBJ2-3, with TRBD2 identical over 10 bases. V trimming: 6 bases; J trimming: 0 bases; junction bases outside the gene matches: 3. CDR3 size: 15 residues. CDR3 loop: CASRLGLASTDTQYF. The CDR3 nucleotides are TGTGCCAGCAGACTGGGACTAGCGAGCACAGATACGCAGTATTTT.

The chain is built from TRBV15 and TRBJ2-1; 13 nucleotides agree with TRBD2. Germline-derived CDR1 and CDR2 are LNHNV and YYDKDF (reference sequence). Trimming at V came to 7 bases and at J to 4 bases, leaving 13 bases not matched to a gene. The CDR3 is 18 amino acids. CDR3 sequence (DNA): TGTGCCACCAAATCGACTAGCGGGGGGCTAAGCTGGTACAATGAGCAGTTCTTC. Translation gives CATKSTSGGLSWYNEQFF.

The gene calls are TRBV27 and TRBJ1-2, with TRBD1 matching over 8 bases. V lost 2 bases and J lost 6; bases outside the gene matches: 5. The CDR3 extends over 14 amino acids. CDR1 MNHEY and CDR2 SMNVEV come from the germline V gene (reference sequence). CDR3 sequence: CASSLRTGRDGYTF. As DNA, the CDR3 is TGTGCCAGCAGTTTAAGGACAGGGCGGGATGGCTACACCTTC.

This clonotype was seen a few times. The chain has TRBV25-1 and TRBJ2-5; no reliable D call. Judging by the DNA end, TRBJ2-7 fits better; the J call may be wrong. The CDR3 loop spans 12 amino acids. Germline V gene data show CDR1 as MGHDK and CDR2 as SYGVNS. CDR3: CASSRFRNEQYF. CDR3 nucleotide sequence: TGTGCCAGCAGTAGGTTCCGCAACGAGCAGTACTTC.

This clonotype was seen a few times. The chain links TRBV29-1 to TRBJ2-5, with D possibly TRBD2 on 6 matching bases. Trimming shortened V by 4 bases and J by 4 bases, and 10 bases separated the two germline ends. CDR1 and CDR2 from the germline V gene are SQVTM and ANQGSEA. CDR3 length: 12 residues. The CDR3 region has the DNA TGCAGCGTTGCTGTGGGGGGAGAGACCCAGTACTTC. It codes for CSVAVGGETQYF.

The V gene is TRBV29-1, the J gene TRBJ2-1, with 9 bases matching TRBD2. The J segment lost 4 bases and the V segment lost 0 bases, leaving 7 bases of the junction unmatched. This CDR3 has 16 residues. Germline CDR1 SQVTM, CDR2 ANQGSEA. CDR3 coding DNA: TGCAGCGTTGAAGAACGGCGGGGGGGACGATACAATGAGCAGTTCTTC. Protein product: CSVEERRGGRYNEQFF.

CDR3 bases: TGTGCCAGCAGCTTGGTCCCACGGGGCAATCAGCCCCAGCATTTT. This codes for CASSLVPRGNQPQHF. This rearrangement joins TRBV5-8 to TRBJ1-5; D gene uncertain. Trimming left V 0 bases short and J 2 bases short, with 9 bases between. Per germline, CDR1 SGHTS and CDR2 YDEGEE. This CDR3 has 15 amino acids.

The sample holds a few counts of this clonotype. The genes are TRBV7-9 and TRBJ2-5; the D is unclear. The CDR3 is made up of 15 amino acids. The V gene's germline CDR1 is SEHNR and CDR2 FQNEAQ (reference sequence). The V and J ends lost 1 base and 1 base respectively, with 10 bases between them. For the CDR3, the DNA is TGTGCCAGCAGCTTAGGTGGCTACCTCCAAGAGACCCAGTACTTC. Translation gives CASSLGGYLQETQYF.

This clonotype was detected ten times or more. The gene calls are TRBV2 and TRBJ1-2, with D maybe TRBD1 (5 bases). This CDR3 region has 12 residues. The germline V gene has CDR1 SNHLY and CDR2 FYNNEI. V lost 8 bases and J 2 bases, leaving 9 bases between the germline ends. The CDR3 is CASSAGNYGYTF. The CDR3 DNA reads TGTGCCAGCTCAGCAGGGAACTATGGCTACACCTTC.

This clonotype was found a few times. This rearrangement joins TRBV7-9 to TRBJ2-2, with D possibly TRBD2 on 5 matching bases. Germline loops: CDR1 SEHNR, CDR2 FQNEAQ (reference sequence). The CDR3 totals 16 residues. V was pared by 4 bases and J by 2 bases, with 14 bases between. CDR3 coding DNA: TGTGCCAGCAGCTATCCGGGATCTCGTAACACCGGGGAGCTGTTTTTT. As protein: CASSYPGSRNTGELFF.

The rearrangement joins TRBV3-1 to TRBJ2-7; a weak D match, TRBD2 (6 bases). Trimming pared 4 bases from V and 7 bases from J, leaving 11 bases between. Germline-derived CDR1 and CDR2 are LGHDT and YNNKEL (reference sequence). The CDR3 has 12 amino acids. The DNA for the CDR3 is TGTGCCAGCAGCCGGGGGGTCTTTGAGCAGTACTTC. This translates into CASSRGVFEQYF.

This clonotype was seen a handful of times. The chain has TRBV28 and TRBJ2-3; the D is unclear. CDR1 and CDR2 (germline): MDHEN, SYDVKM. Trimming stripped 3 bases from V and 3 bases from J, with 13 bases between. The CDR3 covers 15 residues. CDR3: CASSFFAAKTDTQYF. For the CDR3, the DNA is TGTGCCAGCAGTTTCTTTGCCGCCAAGACAGATACGCAGTATTTT. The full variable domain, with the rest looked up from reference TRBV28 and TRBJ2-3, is DVKVTQSSRYLVKRTGEKVFLECVQDMDHENMFWYRQDPGLGLRLIYFSYDVKMKEKGDIPEGYSVSREKKERFSLILESASTNQTSMYLCASSFFAAKTDTQYFGPGTRLTVL.